The present entry profiles one TCR beta chain with its context. The CDR3 is made up of 14 amino acids. The V and J ends lost 6 bases and 6 bases, in that order; junction bases with no gene match: 5. Germline V gene sequence: CDR1 MNHEY, CDR2 SVGAGI. This entry belongs to a study of blood T cell repertoires in COVID-19. The wider study: Samples representing acute and convalescent COVID-19 were sourced from the United States, Italy and Spain.

The authors' processing: Researchers report that nucleated cell counts were estimated from reference gene primer amplification. Sequencing was performed with immunoSEQ multiplex PCR; in TCRdb, only in-frame clones are kept and a portion is missing. D and trimming come from the DNA, and the V and J calls and clone size come from that table. The table has roughly 20,000 clones, around 92% seen once. The sequence derives from a human donor in a cohort sampled during active COVID-19. The sample was peripheral blood. J is TRBJ1-6 and V is TRBV6-5, with 7 bases matching TRBD1. The chain's CDR3 is CASSRTGVNSPLHF. CDR3 nucleotides: TGTGCCAGCAGCCGCACAGGGGTTAATTCACCCCTCCACTTT.